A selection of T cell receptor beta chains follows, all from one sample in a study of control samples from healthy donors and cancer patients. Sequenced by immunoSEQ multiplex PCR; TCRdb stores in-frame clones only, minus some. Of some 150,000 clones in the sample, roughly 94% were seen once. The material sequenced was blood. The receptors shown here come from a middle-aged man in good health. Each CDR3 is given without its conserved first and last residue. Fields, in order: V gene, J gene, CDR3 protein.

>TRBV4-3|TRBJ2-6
ASSQETGTGANVLT
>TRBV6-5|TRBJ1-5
ASRPSLNQPQH
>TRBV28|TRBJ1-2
ASSWAGADGYT
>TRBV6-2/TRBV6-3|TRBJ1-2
ASSLPSRTYGYT
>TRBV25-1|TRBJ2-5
ASTSPGTGSGETQY
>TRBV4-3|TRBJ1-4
ASSPNRALNEKLF
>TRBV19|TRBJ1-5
ASSMSDSSYSTNQPQH
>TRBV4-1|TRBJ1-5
ASSPIRGNGNQPQH
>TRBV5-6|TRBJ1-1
ASSQAENTEAF
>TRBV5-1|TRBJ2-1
ASSLELSGEQF
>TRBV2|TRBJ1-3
ASSGNSYTIY
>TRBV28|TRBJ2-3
ASSLRPGAGGDTQY
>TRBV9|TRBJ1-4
ASSVGGTNEKLF
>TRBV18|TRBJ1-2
ASSPLAQNGGYT
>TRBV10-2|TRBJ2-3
ASSGRRDTQY
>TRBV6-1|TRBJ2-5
ASSESVAGGVETQY
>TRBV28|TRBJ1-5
ASSSTSPHSNQPQH
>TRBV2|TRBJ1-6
ASSGAGGARFNSPLH
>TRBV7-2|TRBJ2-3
ASSSTVSDTQY
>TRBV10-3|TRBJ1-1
AISEGGQGLNTEAF
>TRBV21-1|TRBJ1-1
ASSPRTGKNTEAF
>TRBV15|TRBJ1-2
ATSVTGIRDGYT